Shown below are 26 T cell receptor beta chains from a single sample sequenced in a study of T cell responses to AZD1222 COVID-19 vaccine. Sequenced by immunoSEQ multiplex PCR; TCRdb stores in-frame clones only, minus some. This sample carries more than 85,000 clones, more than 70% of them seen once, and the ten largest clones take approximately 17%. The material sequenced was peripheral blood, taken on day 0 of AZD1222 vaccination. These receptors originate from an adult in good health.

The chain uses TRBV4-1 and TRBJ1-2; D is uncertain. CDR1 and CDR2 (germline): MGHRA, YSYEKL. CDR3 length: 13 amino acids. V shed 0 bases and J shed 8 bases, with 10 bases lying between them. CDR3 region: CASSQDRARGYTF. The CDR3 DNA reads TGCGCCAGCAGCCAAGATAGGGCTCGAGGCTACACCTTC.

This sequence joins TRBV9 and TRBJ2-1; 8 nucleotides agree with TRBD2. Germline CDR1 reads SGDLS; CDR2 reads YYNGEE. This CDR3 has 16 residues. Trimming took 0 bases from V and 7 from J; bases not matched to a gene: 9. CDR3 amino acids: CASSVGPGGPRNEQFF. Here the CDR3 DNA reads TGTGCCAGCAGCGTAGGACCGGGAGGGCCGCGGAATGAGCAGTTCTTC. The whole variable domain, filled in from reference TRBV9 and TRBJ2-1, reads DSGVTQTPKHLITATGQRVTLRCSPRSGDLSVYWYQQSLDQGLQFLIQYYNGEERAKGNILERFSAQQFPDLHSELNLSSLELGDSALYFCASSVGPGGPRNEQFFGPGTRLTVL.

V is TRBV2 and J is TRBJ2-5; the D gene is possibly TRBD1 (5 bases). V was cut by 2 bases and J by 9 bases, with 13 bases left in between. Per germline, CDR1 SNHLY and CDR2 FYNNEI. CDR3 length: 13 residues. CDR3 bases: TGTGCCAGCAGTGAAAGGGGCAGGGTGGCCCAGTACTTC. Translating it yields CASSERGRVAQYF.

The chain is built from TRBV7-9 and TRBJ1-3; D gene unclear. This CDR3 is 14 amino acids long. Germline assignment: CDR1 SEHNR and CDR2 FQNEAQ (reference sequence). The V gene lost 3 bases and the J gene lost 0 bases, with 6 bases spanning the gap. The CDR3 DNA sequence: TGTGCCAGCAGCTTTGGAGACTCTGGAAACACCATATATTTT. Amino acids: CASSFGDSGNTIYF.

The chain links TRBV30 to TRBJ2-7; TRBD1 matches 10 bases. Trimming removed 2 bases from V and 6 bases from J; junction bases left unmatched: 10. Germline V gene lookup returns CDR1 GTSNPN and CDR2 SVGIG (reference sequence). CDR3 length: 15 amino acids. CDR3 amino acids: CAWSPPGTGVSEQYV. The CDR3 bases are TGTGCCTGGAGTCCCCCCGGGACAGGGGTTAGCGAGCAGTACGTC.

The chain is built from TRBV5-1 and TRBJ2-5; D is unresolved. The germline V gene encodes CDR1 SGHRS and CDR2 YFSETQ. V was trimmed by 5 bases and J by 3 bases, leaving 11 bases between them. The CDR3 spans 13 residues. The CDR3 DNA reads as TGCGCCAGCAGTCGGCGAGCAAAAGAGACCCAGTACTTC. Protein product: CASSRRAKETQYF.

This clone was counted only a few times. CDR3 in DNA: TGTGCCAGCAGTTACTCGAAGGCGGACTTCAACTATGGCTACACCTTC. Translated: CASSYSKADFNYGYTF. The V call is TRBV6-2 or TRBV6-3, the J call TRBJ1-2, with D hard to call. V dropped 0 bases and J dropped 2 bases, with 13 bases sitting between them. Germline CDR1 is MNHEY and CDR2 is SVGEGT. CDR3 length: 16 amino acids.

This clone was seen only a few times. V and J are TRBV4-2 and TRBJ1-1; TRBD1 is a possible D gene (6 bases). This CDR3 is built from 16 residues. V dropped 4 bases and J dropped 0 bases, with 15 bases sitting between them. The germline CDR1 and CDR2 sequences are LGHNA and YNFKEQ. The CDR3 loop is CASSPPGQTMNTEAFF. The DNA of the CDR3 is TGTGCCAGCAGCCCCCCCGGACAGACCATGAACACTGAAGCTTTCTTT.

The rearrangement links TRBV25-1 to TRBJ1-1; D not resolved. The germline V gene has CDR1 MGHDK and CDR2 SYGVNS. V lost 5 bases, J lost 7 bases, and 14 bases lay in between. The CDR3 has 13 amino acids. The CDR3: CASSPIGDREAFF. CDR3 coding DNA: TGTGCCAGCAGTCCCATTGGTGACCGTGAAGCTTTCTTT.

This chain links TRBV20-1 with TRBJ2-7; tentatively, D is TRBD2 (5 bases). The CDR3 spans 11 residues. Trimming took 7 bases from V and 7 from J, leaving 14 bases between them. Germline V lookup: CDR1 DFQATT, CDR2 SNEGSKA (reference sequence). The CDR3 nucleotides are TGCAGTGTCCGGAGGAGCCGTGAGCAGTACGTC. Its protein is CSVRRSREQYV.

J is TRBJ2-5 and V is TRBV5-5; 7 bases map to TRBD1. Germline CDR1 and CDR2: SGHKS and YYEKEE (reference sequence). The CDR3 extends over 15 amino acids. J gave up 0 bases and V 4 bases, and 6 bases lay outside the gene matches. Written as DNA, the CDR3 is TGTGCCAGCAGCCTGGGACAGATGTACCAAGAGACCCAGTACTTC. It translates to CASSLGQMYQETQYF.

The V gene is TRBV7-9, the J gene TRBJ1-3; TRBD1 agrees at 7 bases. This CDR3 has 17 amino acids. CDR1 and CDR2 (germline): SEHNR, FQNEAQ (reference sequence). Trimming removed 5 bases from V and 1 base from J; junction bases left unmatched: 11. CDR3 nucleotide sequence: TGTGCCAGCAGCCCCGGGTCAGGGGGAATATCTGGAAACACCATATATTTT. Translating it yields CASSPGSGGISGNTIYF.

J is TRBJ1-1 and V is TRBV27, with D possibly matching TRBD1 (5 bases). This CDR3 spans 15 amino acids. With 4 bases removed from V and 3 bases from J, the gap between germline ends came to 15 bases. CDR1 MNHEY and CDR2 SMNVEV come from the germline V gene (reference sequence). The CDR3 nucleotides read TGTGCCAGCAGTTCGCGCCCCAGGGTGTACACTGAAGCTTTCTTT. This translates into CASSSRPRVYTEAFF.

CDR3 loop: CASSLASRHSEQFF. CDR3 sequence (DNA): TGTGCCAGCAGCCTGGCCTCCCGCCACAGTGAGCAGTTCTTC. V is TRBV3-1 (or the pseudogene TRBV3-2) and J is TRBJ2-1; D gene unclear. This CDR3 is 14 amino acids long. V lost 4 bases and J 9 bases, leaving 16 bases between the germline ends. Germline V lookup: CDR1 LGHDT, CDR2 YNNKEL (reference sequence).

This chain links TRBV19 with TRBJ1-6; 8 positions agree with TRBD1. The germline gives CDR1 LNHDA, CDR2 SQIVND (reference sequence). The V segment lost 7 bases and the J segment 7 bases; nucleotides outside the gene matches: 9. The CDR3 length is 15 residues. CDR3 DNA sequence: TGTGCCAGTATAGGCCCAGGGGGCAACAATTCACCCCTCCACTTT. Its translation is CASIGPGGNNSPLHF. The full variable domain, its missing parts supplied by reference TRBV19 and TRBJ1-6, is DGGITQSPKYLFRKEGQNVTLSCEQNLNHDAMYWYRQDPGQGLRLIYYSQIVNDFQKGDIAEGYSVSREKKESFPLTVTSAQKNPTAFYLCASIGPGGNNSPLHFGNGTRLTVT.

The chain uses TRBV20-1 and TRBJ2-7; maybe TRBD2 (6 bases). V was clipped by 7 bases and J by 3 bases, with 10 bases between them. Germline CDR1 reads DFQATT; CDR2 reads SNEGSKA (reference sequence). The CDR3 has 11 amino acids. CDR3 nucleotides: TGCAGTGTTAGGCGGGGCTACGAGCAGTACTTC. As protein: CSVRRGYEQYF.

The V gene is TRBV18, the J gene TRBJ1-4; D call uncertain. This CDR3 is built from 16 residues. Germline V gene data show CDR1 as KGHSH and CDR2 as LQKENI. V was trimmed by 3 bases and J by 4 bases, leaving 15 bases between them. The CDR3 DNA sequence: TGTGCCAGCTCACCTTTGCCCCTGGTAAATAATGAAAAACTGTTTTTT. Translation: CASSPLPLVNNEKLFF.

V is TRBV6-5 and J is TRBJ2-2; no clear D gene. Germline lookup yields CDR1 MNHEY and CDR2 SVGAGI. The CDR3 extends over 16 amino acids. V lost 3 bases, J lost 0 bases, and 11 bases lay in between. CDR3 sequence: CASSYSTVANTGELFF. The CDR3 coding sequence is TGTGCCAGCAGTTATAGCACAGTCGCGAACACCGGGGAGCTGTTTTTT.

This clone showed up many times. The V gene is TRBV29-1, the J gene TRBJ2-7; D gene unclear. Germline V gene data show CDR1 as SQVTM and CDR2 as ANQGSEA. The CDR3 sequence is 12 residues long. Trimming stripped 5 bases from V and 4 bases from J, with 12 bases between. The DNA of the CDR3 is TGCAGCGTTCTGGACGGTCTATACGAGCAGTACTTC. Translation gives CSVLDGLYEQYF.

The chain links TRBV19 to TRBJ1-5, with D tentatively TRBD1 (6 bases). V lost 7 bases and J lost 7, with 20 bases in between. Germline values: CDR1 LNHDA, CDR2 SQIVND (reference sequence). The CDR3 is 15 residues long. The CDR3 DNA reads TGTGCCAGTAATAAACTACGGGGGGCTGGGCAGCCCCAGCATTTT. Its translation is CASNKLRGAGQPQHF.

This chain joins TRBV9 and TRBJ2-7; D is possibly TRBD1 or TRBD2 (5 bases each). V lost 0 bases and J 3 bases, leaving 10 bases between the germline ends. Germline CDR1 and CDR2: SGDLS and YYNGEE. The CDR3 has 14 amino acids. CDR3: CASSVAGGNYEQYF. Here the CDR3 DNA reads TGTGCCAGCAGCGTAGCTGGGGGTAACTACGAGCAGTACTTC.

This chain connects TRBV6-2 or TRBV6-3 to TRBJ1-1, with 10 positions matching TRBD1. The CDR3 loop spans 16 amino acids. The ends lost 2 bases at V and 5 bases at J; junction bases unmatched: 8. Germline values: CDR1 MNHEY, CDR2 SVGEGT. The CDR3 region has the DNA TGTGCCAGCAGTTACGAGGTGAGGACAGGGGGAACTGAAGCTTTCTTT. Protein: CASSYEVRTGGTEAFF.

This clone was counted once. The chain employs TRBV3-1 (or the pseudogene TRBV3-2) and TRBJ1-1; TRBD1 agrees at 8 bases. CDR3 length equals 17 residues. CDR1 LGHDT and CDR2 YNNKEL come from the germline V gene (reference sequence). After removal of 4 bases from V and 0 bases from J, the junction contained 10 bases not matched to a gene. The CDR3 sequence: CASSPRTGLRMNTEAFF. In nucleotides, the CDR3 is TGTGCCAGCAGCCCTCGGACAGGGTTGAGGATGAACACTGAAGCTTTCTTT.

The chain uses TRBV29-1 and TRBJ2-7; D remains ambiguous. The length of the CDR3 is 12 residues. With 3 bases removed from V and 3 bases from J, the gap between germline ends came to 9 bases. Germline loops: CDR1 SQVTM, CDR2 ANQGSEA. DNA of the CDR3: TGCAGCGTTGATGGCCGAAACTACGAGCAGTACTTC. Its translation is CSVDGRNYEQYF.

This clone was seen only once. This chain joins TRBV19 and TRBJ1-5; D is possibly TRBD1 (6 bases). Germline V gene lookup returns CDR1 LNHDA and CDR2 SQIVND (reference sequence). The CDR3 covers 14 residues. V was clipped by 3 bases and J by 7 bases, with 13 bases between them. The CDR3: CASSISGVGQPQHF. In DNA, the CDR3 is TGTGCCAGTAGTATTTCAGGGGTAGGGCAGCCCCAGCATTTT.

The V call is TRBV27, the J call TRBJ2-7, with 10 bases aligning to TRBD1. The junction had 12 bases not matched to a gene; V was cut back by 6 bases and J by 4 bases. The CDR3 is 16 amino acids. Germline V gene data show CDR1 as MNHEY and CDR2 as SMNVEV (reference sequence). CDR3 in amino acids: CASRRRIRDRGYEQYV. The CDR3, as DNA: TGTGCCAGCAGGCGAAGAATCCGGGACAGGGGATACGAGCAGTACGTC.